The clone carrying this T cell receptor (beta chain) was detected only once. These data belong to a study of blood T cell repertoires in COVID-19. Recruits, aged about 18 to 100 years, lived in 20 to 30 US areas. Clones were sequenced by immunoSEQ multiplex PCR, and TCRdb holds only the in-frame ones, with some missing. The sample lists roughly 170,000 clones; over 70% were seen once. With 0 bases removed from V and 5 bases from J, the gap between germline ends came to 12 bases. The germline CDR1 and CDR2 sequences are SGHRS and YFSETQ. CDR3 length: 15 residues. The gene calls are TRBV5-1 and TRBJ2-1, with D perhaps TRBD2 (5 bases). Sequenced material: PBMCs or T cells enriched from blood (not recorded which). This clonotype originated in a woman in her forties or fifties in a cohort exposed to, infected with or recovered from COVID-19 (not recorded which). The CDR3 nucleotides read TGCGCCAGCAGCTTGGGGGAGAGGCACGACAATGAGCAGTTCTTC. This codes for CASSLGERHDNEQFF.